These T cell receptor beta chains were read from a single sample in a study of PD-1 blockade in classical Hodgkin lymphoma. Profiled with immunoSEQ multiplex PCR; TCRdb holds only in-frame clones, not every one. The sample lists 20,000 to 25,000 clones, 80% occurring once. The sequencing used peripheral blood mononuclear cells (PBMCs), collected before the second cycle of nivolumab. The receptors were sampled from a human donor with classical Hodgkin lymphoma. Each CDR3 is given with its conserved first and last residue. A D gene is named only where the DNA matches it firmly. Size is omitted from some rows. Given values are once, few, many or a class for expanded clones.

CDR3aa: CASSEVIFPQYF
CDR3nt: TGTGCCAGCAGTGAAGTTATATTTCCGCAGTATTTT
v_gene: TRBV6-1
d_gene: NA
j_gene: TRBJ2-3
abundance: few

CDR3aa: CASSHWDRGYAGYTF
CDR3nt: TGTGCCAGCTCACATTGGGACAGGGGGTACGCTGGCTACACCTTC
v_gene: TRBV18
d_gene: TRBD1
j_gene: TRBJ1-2
abundance: NA

CDR3aa: CASKLPGVAGNTEAFF
CDR3nt: TGTGCCAGCAAATTGCCCGGGGTCGCGGGGAACACTGAAGCTTTCTTT
v_gene: TRBV28
d_gene: NA
j_gene: TRBJ1-1
abundance: NA

CDR3aa: CASSPSSKSSYNEQFF
CDR3nt: TGTGCCAGCTCACCTAGTTCTAAGAGCTCCTACAATGAGCAGTTCTTC
v_gene: TRBV18
d_gene: NA
j_gene: TRBJ2-1
abundance: NA

CDR3aa: CSVDGAGWTQYF
CDR3nt: TGCAGCGTTGACGGGGCGGGATGGACCCAGTACTTC
v_gene: TRBV29-1
d_gene: NA
j_gene: TRBJ2-5
abundance: NA

CDR3aa: CAWTPLKGIGGGYTF
CDR3nt: TGTGCCTGGACCCCGCTCAAAGGGATCGGGGGTGGCTACACCTTC
v_gene: TRBV30
d_gene: NA
j_gene: TRBJ1-2
abundance: NA

CDR3aa: CSADGMPGGPYNEQFF
CDR3nt: TGCAGCGCGGATGGGATGCCGGGAGGCCCATACAATGAGCAGTTCTTC
v_gene: TRBV29-1
d_gene: TRBD2
j_gene: TRBJ2-1
abundance: NA

CDR3aa: CASSLKGNTGELFF
CDR3nt: TGCGCCAGCAGCTTGAAGGGGAACACCGGGGAGCTGTTTTTT
v_gene: TRBV5-1
d_gene: NA
j_gene: TRBJ2-2
abundance: few

CDR3aa: CASSKRDREPYEQYF
CDR3nt: TGTGCCAGCAGCAAACGGGACAGAGAACCCTACGAGCAGTACTTC
v_gene: TRBV25-1
d_gene: TRBD1
j_gene: TRBJ2-7
abundance: NA

CDR3aa: CASSGRGDSYNEQFF
CDR3nt: TGTGCCAGCAGCGGCCGGGGAGACTCCTACAATGAGCAGTTCTTC
v_gene: TRBV5-4
d_gene: NA
j_gene: TRBJ2-1
abundance: few

CDR3aa: CASKNTGTGIYYQPQHF
CDR3nt: TGTGCCAGCAAAAACACCGGGACAGGGATCTATTATCAGCCCCAGCATTTT
v_gene: TRBV28
d_gene: TRBD1
j_gene: TRBJ1-5
abundance: NA

CDR3aa: CASSSSGRLHEQYF
CDR3nt: TGTGCCAGCAGCAGTAGCGGGAGGCTCCACGAGCAGTACTTC
v_gene: TRBV6-1
d_gene: TRBD2
j_gene: TRBJ2-7
abundance: once

CDR3aa: CASSSGTAAEQYF
CDR3nt: TGTGCCAGTAGTTCCGGGACGGCAGCGGAGCAGTACTTC
v_gene: TRBV19
d_gene: NA
j_gene: TRBJ2-7
abundance: NA

CDR3aa: CASSSTGTGVEEQYF
CDR3nt: TGTGCCAGCAGTTCTACCGGGACTGGGGTCGAAGAGCAGTACTTC
v_gene: TRBV28
d_gene: NA
j_gene: TRBJ2-7
abundance: NA

CDR3aa: CADGEQYF
CDR3nt: TGCGCCGACGGCGAGCAGTACTTC
v_gene: TRBV5-1
d_gene: NA
j_gene: TRBJ2-7
abundance: NA

CDR3aa: CASIKRVTDTQYF
CDR3nt: TGTGCCAGCATCAAGCGGGTCACAGATACGCAGTATTTT
v_gene: TRBV2
d_gene: NA
j_gene: TRBJ2-3
abundance: NA

CDR3aa: CASRGDTTDTQYF
CDR3nt: TGTGCCAGCCGAGGTGACACCACAGATACGCAGTATTTT
v_gene: TRBV6-5
d_gene: NA
j_gene: TRBJ2-3
abundance: NA

CDR3aa: CAIKDRGRAEAFF
CDR3nt: TGTGCCATCAAGGACAGGGGGCGGGCTGAAGCTTTCTTT
v_gene: TRBV28
d_gene: TRBD1
j_gene: TRBJ1-1
abundance: NA

CDR3aa: CASSIDGRGRAFF
CDR3nt: TGTGCCAGTAGTATAGATGGAAGAGGAAGAGCTTTCTTT
v_gene: TRBV19
d_gene: NA
j_gene: TRBJ1-1
abundance: NA

CDR3aa: CASSPDGEQYF
CDR3nt: TGTGCCAGCAGCCCGGACGGCGAGCAGTACTTC
v_gene: TRBV7-9
d_gene: NA
j_gene: TRBJ2-7
abundance: few

CDR3aa: CASSLIGAASGNTIYF
CDR3nt: TGTGCCAGCAGTTTAATTGGTGCAGCCTCTGGAAACACCATATATTTT
v_gene: TRBV28
d_gene: NA
j_gene: TRBJ1-3
abundance: NA

CDR3aa: CASRPPFQPQHF
CDR3nt: TGTGCCAGCAGGCCCCCGTTTCAGCCCCAGCATTTT
v_gene: TRBV28
d_gene: NA
j_gene: TRBJ1-5
abundance: NA

CDR3aa: CASSGDRDYEQYF
CDR3nt: TGTGCCAGCAGTGGGGACAGGGACTACGAGCAGTACTTC
v_gene: TRBV2
d_gene: TRBD1
j_gene: TRBJ2-7
abundance: NA

CDR3aa: CASSLAVGAGELFF
CDR3nt: TGCGCCAGCAGCTTGGCGGTGGGAGCCGGGGAGCTGTTTTTT
v_gene: TRBV5-1
d_gene: NA
j_gene: TRBJ2-2
abundance: few

CDR3aa: CASSLGRGEQFF
CDR3nt: TGCGCCAGCAGCTTGGGCCGGGGTGAGCAGTTCTTC
v_gene: TRBV5-1
d_gene: NA
j_gene: TRBJ2-1
abundance: NA

CDR3aa: CASSLAGGDEEYF
CDR3nt: TGCGCCAGCAGCTTGGCCGGGGGGGATGAAGAGTACTTC
v_gene: TRBV5-1
d_gene: TRBD2
j_gene: TRBJ2-7
abundance: NA

CDR3aa: CASSTMRGNTIYF
CDR3nt: TGTGCCAGCAGTACAATGCGAGGAAACACCATATATTTT
v_gene: TRBV7-9
d_gene: NA
j_gene: TRBJ1-3
abundance: NA

CDR3aa: CASSPAGVDEQFF
CDR3nt: TGTGCCAGCAGCCCTGCAGGGGTTGATGAGCAGTTCTTC
v_gene: TRBV4-2
d_gene: NA
j_gene: TRBJ2-1
abundance: few

CDR3aa: CASTLTGGITEAFF
CDR3nt: TGTGCCAGCACGTTGACAGGGGGTATCACTGAAGCTTTCTTT
v_gene: TRBV6-1
d_gene: TRBD1
j_gene: TRBJ1-1
abundance: NA

CDR3aa: CATSRTSGIHEQYF
CDR3nt: TGTGCCACCTCTCGGACTAGCGGGATCCACGAGCAGTACTTC
v_gene: TRBV6-1
d_gene: TRBD2
j_gene: TRBJ2-7
abundance: NA

CDR3aa: CASSAGTSGEQYF
CDR3nt: TGTGCCAGTAGCGCCGGGACGTCGGGGGAGCAGTACTTC
v_gene: TRBV19
d_gene: NA
j_gene: TRBJ2-7
abundance: few

CDR3aa: CAWSVVGGSSNQPQHF
CDR3nt: TGTGCCTGGAGTGTAGTCGGGGGGTCTAGCAATCAGCCCCAGCATTTT
v_gene: TRBV30
d_gene: NA
j_gene: TRBJ1-5
abundance: NA

CDR3aa: CASSKTGTTGELFF
CDR3nt: TGTGCCAGCAGTAAGACTGGGACGACCGGGGAGCTGTTTTTT
v_gene: TRBV2
d_gene: NA
j_gene: TRBJ2-2
abundance: NA

CDR3aa: CASKSMLAGGQETQYF
CDR3nt: TGTGCCAGCAAAAGTATGCTAGCGGGAGGGCAGGAGACCCAGTACTTC
v_gene: TRBV28
d_gene: TRBD2
j_gene: TRBJ2-5
abundance: NA

CDR3aa: CASSTGFNQPQHF
CDR3nt: TGTGCCAGCAGTACAGGGTTCAATCAGCCCCAGCATTTT
v_gene: TRBV6-5
d_gene: NA
j_gene: TRBJ1-5
abundance: NA

CDR3aa: CASISPSSGLNEQFF
CDR3nt: TGTGCCAGTATCTCCCCCTCGTCGGGCCTCAATGAGCAGTTCTTC
v_gene: TRBV19
d_gene: NA
j_gene: TRBJ2-1
abundance: NA

CDR3aa: CASSYSKGGGTDTQYF
CDR3nt: TGTGCCAGCAGTTACTCGAAAGGGGGTGGGACAGATACGCAGTATTTT
v_gene: TRBV6-6
d_gene: NA
j_gene: TRBJ2-3
abundance: NA

CDR3aa: CASSAHPPTRDVNEQFF
CDR3nt: TGCGCCAGCAGCGCTCACCCCCCCACTAGAGATGTCAATGAGCAGTTCTTC
v_gene: TRBV5-1
d_gene: NA
j_gene: TRBJ2-1
abundance: NA

CDR3aa: CASTYGRGTDTQYF
CDR3nt: TGCGCCAGCACCTACGGGAGAGGGACAGATACGCAGTATTTT
v_gene: TRBV10-1
d_gene: NA
j_gene: TRBJ2-3
abundance: NA

CDR3aa: CASSSSGIFLNEQFF
CDR3nt: TGTGCCAGCAGTTCAAGCGGGATCTTCTTGAATGAGCAGTTCTTC
v_gene: TRBV28
d_gene: TRBD2
j_gene: TRBJ2-1
abundance: NA

CDR3aa: CASRGAVYNEQFF
CDR3nt: TGTGCCAGTCGGGGGGCCGTGTACAATGAGCAGTTCTTC
v_gene: TRBV19
d_gene: NA
j_gene: TRBJ2-1
abundance: NA

CDR3aa: CASSLSQGFSSYNEQFF
CDR3nt: TGCGCCAGCAGCTTATCACAGGGGTTCAGCTCCTACAATGAGCAGTTCTTC
v_gene: TRBV5-1
d_gene: TRBD1
j_gene: TRBJ2-1
abundance: NA

CDR3aa: CASSSPGTASGNTIYF
CDR3nt: TGTGCCAGCAGTTCGCCCGGGACAGCCTCTGGAAACACCATATATTTT
v_gene: TRBV28
d_gene: TRBD1
j_gene: TRBJ1-3
abundance: NA

CDR3aa: CASSDVEGFGTQYF
CDR3nt: TGTGCCAGCAGTGACGTTGAGGGGTTTGGGACCCAGTACTTC
v_gene: TRBV6-1
d_gene: NA
j_gene: TRBJ2-5
abundance: NA

CDR3aa: CASRGGGSTDTQYF
CDR3nt: TGTGCCAGTAGGGGAGGCGGAAGCACAGATACGCAGTATTTT
v_gene: TRBV19
d_gene: NA
j_gene: TRBJ2-3
abundance: NA

CDR3aa: CASSPTSQETQYF
CDR3nt: TGTGCCAGCTCACCGACTAGTCAGGAGACCCAGTACTTC
v_gene: TRBV18
d_gene: NA
j_gene: TRBJ2-5
abundance: NA

CDR3aa: CASSLGGGPYEQYF
CDR3nt: TGTGCCAGCAGCTTAGGTGGCGGACCCTACGAGCAGTACTTC
v_gene: TRBV7-9
d_gene: NA
j_gene: TRBJ2-7
abundance: NA

CDR3aa: CAISDSRGNYNEQFF
CDR3nt: TGTGCCATCAGTGACTCTCGGGGAAATTACAATGAGCAGTTCTTC
v_gene: TRBV10-3
d_gene: NA
j_gene: TRBJ2-1
abundance: NA

CDR3aa: CASRSNRDGNTIYF
CDR3nt: TGTGCCAGCAGGTCAAACAGGGACGGAAACACCATATATTTT
v_gene: TRBV7-2
d_gene: NA
j_gene: TRBJ1-3
abundance: medium-sized

CDR3aa: CASSQAAGGFTEAFF
CDR3nt: TGCGCCAGCAGCCAAGCCGCAGGGGGCTTCACTGAAGCTTTCTTT
v_gene: TRBV4-1
d_gene: TRBD1
j_gene: TRBJ1-1
abundance: NA

CDR3aa: CASSIGQNEQFF
CDR3nt: TGTGCCAGTAGTATTGGACAGAATGAGCAGTTCTTC
v_gene: TRBV19
d_gene: NA
j_gene: TRBJ2-1
abundance: NA

CDR3aa: CASSQRQGLLVGYTF
CDR3nt: TGTGCCAGCAGCCAAAGACAGGGTCTGCTTGTAGGCTACACCTTC
v_gene: TRBV7-2
d_gene: TRBD1
j_gene: TRBJ1-2
abundance: NA

CDR3aa: CASSLGPADRGAEEQYF
CDR3nt: TGTGCCAGCAGCTTAGGTCCAGCTGACAGGGGTGCTGAAGAGCAGTACTTC
v_gene: TRBV7-6
d_gene: TRBD1
j_gene: TRBJ2-7
abundance: NA

CDR3aa: CSVVQQTHAFF
CDR3nt: TGCAGCGTTGTACAGCAAACTCATGCTTTCTTT
v_gene: TRBV29-1
d_gene: NA
j_gene: TRBJ1-1
abundance: NA

CDR3aa: CASSLKREGRYEQYF
CDR3nt: TGTGCCAGCAGCTTGAAGCGGGAGGGCCGGTACGAGCAGTACTTC
v_gene: TRBV7-9
d_gene: TRBD2
j_gene: TRBJ2-7
abundance: NA

CDR3aa: CASSRRGSNPGELFF
CDR3nt: TGTGCCAGCAGTAGGCGCGGGAGTAACCCCGGGGAGCTGTTTTTT
v_gene: TRBV6-5
d_gene: TRBD2
j_gene: TRBJ2-2
abundance: NA